This T cell receptor (beta chain) was found in a study of Graves' ophthalmopathy and Graves' hyperthyroidism (dated by TCRdb to 2017 to 2018). A note on the overall study: Peripheral blood samples were taken at the time of initial diagnosis, before any treatment was given. The study used signatures of the TCR beta repertoire to tell Graves' ophthalmopathy apart from Graves' hyperthyroidism and to predict which patients would progress to ophthalmopathy. In total, 135 blood samples were TCR-sequenced: 40 to 45 ophthalmopathy, under 85 hyperthyroidism and around 17 hyperthyroidism-to-ophthalmopathy patients. To explore V-J signatures distinguishing ophthalmopathy from hyperthyroidism, a discovery set of about 99 patients (about 43 ophthalmopathy, 57 stable hyperthyroidism) was enrolled. The independent validation cohort included 18 to 20 hyperthyroidism patients plus 17 patients who later progressed from hyperthyroidism to ophthalmopathy. In over 5 hyperthyroidism patients, the T-cell repertoires found in thyroid tissue were compared with those found in blood. Following sampling, methimazole starting at 30 mg daily was administered to hyperthyroidism patients, and high-dose intravenous methylprednisolone was administered to ophthalmopathy patients. The 100 discovery patients were randomly divided into training and test sets at a 7:3 ratio. Study-wide conclusions, independent of this receptor: Most of the expanded thyroid clonotypes with a frequency above 0.001 were also detected in blood, and it was suggested that the thyroid immune response may be reflected by blood repertoires. In validation, the model predicted ophthalmopathy progression with about 70% sensitivity and around 72% specificity; 12 predicted patients were CT-confirmed with GO in a median of 6.5 months. No statistical method was used to set the sample size in advance, and the investigators knew which group each participant was assigned to. In cross-validation, the 13-signature model distinguished ophthalmopathy from stable hyperthyroidism with around 90% sensitivity and roughly 81% specificity, while in the test set the corresponding values were about 79% and 69%.

To note about this clonotype: The clone's antigen remains unknown. No base-level quality is on record; no much larger clone is a single base apart.

The ophthalmopathy patients had moderately to severely active disease, with a Clinical Activity Score of 3 or higher, a NOSPECS grade of 4 or higher, and a disease duration of less than 3 months. Anyone with other autoimmune diseases, uncontrolled infections, pregnancy or lactation was excluded from the study. Clinical symptoms, serum thyroxine, TRAb, thyroid ultrasound and orbital computed tomography were used for diagnosis. PBMCs were isolated from 7.5 to 10 ml of fresh peripheral blood by Ficoll-Paque density gradient centrifugation. Total RNA was extracted using Trizol reagent, and RNA quality was checked on an Agilent 2100 Bioanalyzer. The junction shows trimming of 0 bases on V and 2 bases on J, plus 7 bases between the germline ends. The cysteine opens and the phenylalanine closes a CDR3 of 14 amino acids. The sequence is cut down to CDR3 DNA, 42 bases in frame from base 1. According to the germline V gene (reference sequence), CDR1 reads WNHNN and CDR2 reads SYGVQD.

For repertoire sequencing, the TCR beta CDR3 regions were amplified from RNA transcripts. The first round was an RT-PCR using HTBI primers with the Qiagen OneStep RT-PCR kit, and this first round was followed by a second-round multiplex PCR, then size selection and purification. Libraries were sequenced paired-end with 100 bp reads on an Illumina HiSeq2000. For the original study's pipeline: SOAPnuke was used for read processing, and reads with adapters, uncalled bases, a mean Phred below 15, or no exact constant-primer or identifier match were discarded. COPE v1.2.5 was used to merge high-quality paired reads. Clonotypes were defined as unique nucleotide sequences and were aligned to IMGT TRB V, D and J references using MiTCR v1.1. The analysis was limited to V-J combinations with a frequency above 0.0001, which together covered 99.2% of repertoires. A TCR clonal expansion and chaos score per V-J combination was defined as the ratio of F50 clonal expansion to chaos observed in the TCRdist matrix. Welch's t-statistics and random forest were used to reduce features to about a dozen V-J combinations, which were fed into a naive Bayes classifier. The similarity between thyroid and blood repertoires was quantified using the Morisita-Horn index. Using fastp trimming at Q25 and MiXCR clonotype assembly, TCRdb reanalyzed the public sequencing data and kept in-frame beta chains. Records with the same CDR3 protein are collapsed into one entry carrying the most frequent genes and DNA. The V and J calls, along with clone size, are taken from TCRdb and not from the paper's own processing. For this sample there are about 210,000 distinct CDR3 sequences; just under 30% appear just once. The top ten hold 9.1% of the sample.

Sequencing was done on a sample of peripheral blood. The chain was built from TRBV10-1 and TRBJ2-5; the D gene cannot be named for sure. This sequence originates from a man between 45 and 60 years old with Graves' ophthalmopathy. Donor details come from another sample of the same person, matched by shared clones. The CDR3 region has the sequence CASSESGRQETQYF. The DNA sequence is as follows: TGCGCCAGCAGTGAGTCGGGCCGACAAGAGACCCAGTACTTC.